This T cell receptor beta chain was profiled in a study of T cells in Graves' hyperthyroidism and ophthalmopathy (dated by TCRdb to the late 2010s). Context from the whole study: Peripheral blood was collected at initial diagnosis, before any treatment. TCR V-J signatures able to tell the groups apart were searched for in a discovery cohort of 90 to 100 patients, of whom over 40 had Graves' ophthalmopathy and about 55 had stable Graves' hyperthyroidism. Prospective prediction of ophthalmopathy was tested in an independent validation cohort of fewer than 20 hyperthyroidism patients and around 16 patients who later progressed to ophthalmopathy. The 75 to 100 discovery patients were divided at random into training and test sets in a 7:3 ratio. Thyroid tissue and blood T-cell repertoires from six Graves' hyperthyroidism patients were also compared in the study. Once sampling was done, hyperthyroidism patients were given methimazole at a starting dose of 30 mg daily, whereas ophthalmopathy patients were given high-dose intravenous methylprednisolone. The paper reports TCR Vbeta CDR3 sequencing of 140 or so peripheral blood samples: approximately 41 ophthalmopathy, under 80 hyperthyroidism and 17 progressor patients. Results the study describes overall, beyond this receptor: Blood samples also contained most of the expanded thyroid clonotypes (frequency above 0.001), which suggests that blood repertoires may reflect thyroid immune responses. In validation, the model predicted progression to ophthalmopathy a median of around six months before onset, with 65% to 71% sensitivity and about 75% specificity. No statistical method was used to fix the sample size in advance, and group allocation was not hidden from the investigators. A model built on a 13 V-J signature distinguished ophthalmopathy from stable hyperthyroidism, reaching 85% to 90% sensitivity and 81.08% specificity in cross-validation and 80%/75% in testing.

The TCR beta CDR3 regions were amplified from the RNA transcripts. The TCR CDR3 was subjected to a first round of RT-PCR using the HTBI primer set and the Qiagen OneStep RT-PCR kit. A second multiplex PCR round built the libraries, followed by size selection and purification. The libraries were sequenced on an Illumina HiSeq2000 using paired-end 100 bp reads. Per the authors' processing: SOAPnuke was used to process the raw data, removing reads that contained adapters or uncalled bases, had a mean Phred below 15, or lacked an exact match to the constant primer or identifier. High-quality paired reads were merged using COPE v1.2.5, and each unique nucleotide sequence was defined as a clonotype. MiTCR v1.1 was used to align the clonotypes against IMGT TRBV, TRBD and TRBJ reference segments. Only V-J combinations with frequency above 0.0001, covering approximately 99% of repertoires, were analysed. The TCS score was defined as F50 (clonal expansion) divided by E x V (chaos), with BLOSUM62-based TCRdist calculated between CDR3 peptides within each V-J. Welch's t-statistics and random forest reduced fewer than 600 V-J features to under 15, which were used in a naive Bayes classifier (R e1071). TCRdb trimmed the raw reads at Q25, called clones with MiXCR and kept productive beta chains. Each CDR3 protein appears once, grouped with its most common genes and DNA. The V and J calls, along with clone size, are taken from TCRdb and not from the paper's own processing. The sample table records roughly 110,000 distinct CDR3 sequences; roughly 15% of these occur just once. In total, the top ten clones hold roughly 40% of the sample.

Graves' hyperthyroidism was defined as stable when no progression to ophthalmopathy occurred over 18 months of follow-up. The hyperthyroidism patients were between 18 and 65 years old and newly diagnosed, with a disease duration of less than 2 months. Patients with uncontrolled infections, other autoimmune diseases, pregnancy or lactation were excluded. Clinical symptoms, serum thyroxine and TRAb, thyroid ultrasound, and orbital computed tomography formed the basis for the diagnoses. PBMCs were separated from over 9 ml of fresh peripheral blood using Ficoll-Paque density gradient centrifugation. Total RNA was extracted with Trizol reagent, and quality was checked on an Agilent 2100 Bioanalyzer. This clonotype was picked up many times. Its antigen target is currently unknown. No per-base quality is available; no much larger clone lies one base away. Trimming takes 5 bases from V and 4 bases from J, and the germline ends sit 15 bases apart. CDR1 and CDR2 are read off the germline V gene as MDHEN and SYDVKM. The CDR3 runs 14 residues from the cysteine to the phenylalanine. Just CDR3 DNA is preserved here, 42 bases in frame from base 1.

This sequence uses TRBV28 and TRBJ2-7, and perhaps TRBD1 as D gene, on 5 matching bases. This clonotype originated in a woman aged 45-60 years with Graves' hyperthyroidism. The material sequenced was blood. CDR3 reads: CASSPQQVLYEQYF. The nucleotides are TGTGCCAGCAGTCCGCAACAGGTTTTATACGAGCAGTACTTC. Here the CDR3 is joined to the reference TRBV28 and TRBJ2-7 genes, and the full variable domain is: DVKVTQSSRYLVKRTGEKVFLECVQDMDHENMFWYRQDPGLGLRLIYFSYDVKMKEKGDIPEGYSVSREKKERFSLILESASTNQTSMYLCASSPQQVLYEQYFGPGTRLTVT.